A single sample gave rise to the 7 T cell receptor beta chains below, sequenced in a study of blood T cell repertoires in COVID-19. The protocol was immunoSEQ multiplex PCR, while the TCRdb copy is restricted to in-frame clones and leaves out a portion. This table holds about 380,000 clones, about 85% found once. The sequenced sample consisted of peripheral blood. The source of these receptors is a woman under 30 with acute or convalescent COVID-19.

The V gene is TRBV30, the J gene TRBJ1-1; no firm D call. The CDR3 has 12 amino acids. V lost 1 base and J 3 bases, leaving 6 bases between the germline ends. CDR1 GTSNPN and CDR2 SVGIG come from the germline V gene (reference sequence). The CDR3 DNA reads TGTGCCTGGAGTGGGCGGGACACTGAAGCTTTCTTT. Protein product: CAWSGRDTEAFF.

This rearrangement joins TRBV4-2 to TRBJ2-2; unclear D gene. The CDR3 length is 13 residues. The V end lost 3 bases, the J end lost 8 bases, and 10 bases lay between the germline ends. CDR1 is LGHNA and CDR2 is YNFKEQ in the germline V gene. The CDR3 DNA reads TGTGCCAGCAGCCAGACACTCCAGGGGGAGCTGTTTTTT. Amino acid sequence: CASSQTLQGELFF.

This clone was found a few times. This sequence joins TRBV3-1 (or the pseudogene TRBV3-2) and TRBJ2-3, with D unclear. With 2 bases removed from V and 2 bases from J, the gap between germline ends came to 14 bases. CDR1 and CDR2 (germline): LGHDT, YNNKEL (reference sequence). This CDR3 has 16 residues. The CDR3 region is CASSQTTRPPTDTQYF. The CDR3 DNA sequence: TGTGCCAGCAGCCAAACGACAAGACCACCCACAGATACGCAGTATTTT.

This rearrangement joins TRBV18 to TRBJ2-1, with TRBD1 identical over 8 bases. The germline CDR1 and CDR2 sequences are KGHSH and LQKENI. V lost 6 bases to trimming and J lost 7 bases; unmatched junction nucleotides: 5. This CDR3 spans 13 amino acids. The CDR3 loop reads CASSPGQANEQFF. CDR3 bases: TGTGCCAGCTCCCCGGGACAGGCAAATGAGCAGTTCTTC.

The chain is built from TRBV2 and TRBJ2-1, with 9 nucleotides matching TRBD1. Germline CDR1 SNHLY, CDR2 FYNNEI. The junction had 5 bases not matched to a gene; V was cut back by 2 bases and J by 9 bases. This CDR3 contains 14 residues. Here the CDR3 DNA reads TGTGCCAGCAGTGAACACAGGGGGCAGGGTGAGCAGTTCTTC. Residues: CASSEHRGQGEQFF.

J is TRBJ1-2 and V is TRBV5-1; D ambiguous. The V and J ends lost 5 bases and 6 bases respectively, with 14 bases between them. Germline CDR1 and CDR2: SGHRS and YFSETQ. The CDR3 extends over 13 amino acids. The CDR3 sequence: CASSLDKTDGYTF. The DNA of the CDR3 is TGCGCCAGCAGTTTAGACAAGACCGATGGCTACACCTTC. Based on the CDR3 plus reference TRBV5-1 and TRBJ1-2, the full variable domain is KAGVTQTPRYLIKTRGQQVTLSCSPISGHRSVSWYQQTPGQGLQFLFEYFSETQRNKGNFPGRFSGRQFSNSRSEMNVSTLELGDSALYLCASSLDKTDGYTFGSGTRLTVV.

This chain joins TRBV2 and TRBJ2-7; 7 bases agree with TRBD2. V shed 4 bases and J 3 bases; nucleotides not matched to a gene: 9. The CDR3 runs to 15 residues. From germline, CDR1 is SNHLY and CDR2 FYNNEI. CDR3 in DNA: TGTGCCAGCAGTGCGAGTGGGGGGGGTAACTACGAGCAGTACTTC. Translation: CASSASGGGNYEQYF.